These 27 T cell receptor beta chains were sequenced from one sample in a study of control samples from healthy donors and cancer patients (dated by TCRdb to 2020 to 2021). The library came from the immunoSEQ multiplex PCR assay. The source is immuneACCESS, and TCRdb retained only in-frame sequences with V and J called. Part of the clones is not carried over; for the studies checked, unresolved V genes explain less than half of this, and the remainder is unexplained. The sample profile shows roughly 200,000 clones; around 94% of them were found once. About 1.6% of the sample is held by the ten biggest clonotypes. Material for sequencing was blood. The receptors here all came from a man aged 50-60 years in good health.

This clone was found a few times. V and J are TRBV19 and TRBJ1-1; TRBD1 might be the D (5 bases). The CDR3 runs 13 residues. Trimming took 6 bases from V and 4 from J, leaving 12 bases between them. CDR1 is LNHDA, CDR2 SQIVND, per germline (reference sequence). The CDR3: CASSPWGGTEAFF. CDR3 nucleotides: TGTGCCAGTAGCCCCTGGGGGGGCACTGAAGCTTTCTTT.

V and J are TRBV4-2 and TRBJ2-4; 8 nucleotides agree with TRBD2. Per germline, CDR1 LGHNA and CDR2 YNFKEQ. The V and J ends lost 3 bases and 8 bases, in that order; junction bases with no gene match: 9. The CDR3 totals 15 residues. The CDR3 coding sequence is TGTGCCAGCAGCCACATCGGGGGGGCGGGAGACATTCAGTACTTC. Its protein product is CASSHIGGAGDIQYF.

The chain combines TRBV6-6 with TRBJ1-1, with D possibly being TRBD1 (5 bases). The CDR3 has 12 amino acids. V lost 4 bases and J lost 9, with 12 bases in between. In germline, CDR1 is MNHNY, CDR2 SVGAGI (reference sequence). This chain's CDR3 is CASSSSVGQAFF. For the CDR3, the DNA is TGTGCCAGCAGTTCTTCAGTGGGGCAAGCTTTCTTT.

The V and J genes are TRBV7-9 and TRBJ1-2; 8 bases fit TRBD1. This CDR3 is 13 amino acids long. Trimming took 5 bases from V and 4 from J; bases not matched to a gene: 3. Germline CDR1 SEHNR, CDR2 FQNEAQ (reference sequence). CDR3 region: CASSPGQAYGYTF. In DNA, the CDR3 is TGTGCCAGCAGCCCGGGACAGGCCTATGGCTACACCTTC.

The V and J genes are TRBV11-2 and TRBJ1-1, with 12 bases identical to TRBD1. Looked up from germline, CDR1 is SGHAT and CDR2 is FQNNGV. V lost 1 base and J lost 8; bases outside the gene matches: 8. The CDR3 is 16 amino acids. CDR3 protein: CASSLGDRGRLEEAFF. Written as DNA, the CDR3 is TGTGCCAGCAGCTTAGGGGACAGGGGGCGTTTAGAAGAAGCTTTCTTT. The full variable domain, in which reference TRBV11-2 and TRBJ1-1 provide the parts outside the CDR3, is EAGVAQSPRYKIIEKRQSVAFWCNPISGHATLYWYQQILGQGPKLLIQFQNNGVVDDSQLPKDRFSAERLKGVDSTLKIQPAKLEDSAVYLCASSLGDRGRLEEAFFGQGTRLTVV.

V is TRBV6-5 and J is TRBJ1-3; tentative D call: TRBD1 (6 bases). CDR1 is MNHEY, CDR2 SVGAGI, per germline. V was cut by 10 bases and J by 0 bases, with 10 bases left in between. There are 13 residues in the CDR3. The DNA of the CDR3 is TGTGCCACCTCAGGGGCCTCTGGAAACACCATATATTTT. Translation: CATSGASGNTIYF.

This chain uses TRBV7-9 with TRBJ1-3; D is undetermined. The CDR3 extends over 12 amino acids. Germline CDR1 is SEHNR and CDR2 is FQNEAQ (reference sequence). V was trimmed by 1 base and J by 6 bases, leaving 4 bases between them. CDR3 nucleotides: TGTGCCAGCAGCTTAGAGTTAAACACCATATATTTT. This gives the protein CASSLELNTIYF.

The rearrangement links TRBV10-1 to TRBJ2-4; 9 bases line up with TRBD1. The CDR3 is 14 amino acids. V lost 6 bases and J lost 7; bases outside the gene matches: 7. The germline V gene encodes CDR1 WNHNN and CDR2 SYGVQD (reference sequence). The CDR3 bases are TGCGCCAGCAGCGCCGGGACAGGGCGGAACATTCAGTACTTC. Translation gives CASSAGTGRNIQYF.

The gene calls are TRBV19 and TRBJ1-5; D not resolved. Germline V gene data show CDR1 as LNHDA and CDR2 as SQIVND (reference sequence). The CDR3 runs to 15 residues. The V and J ends lost 1 base and 7 bases respectively, with 14 bases between them. The CDR3: CASSIAWGLQQPQHF. For the CDR3, the DNA is TGTGCCAGTAGTATAGCGTGGGGTCTCCAACAGCCCCAGCATTTT. The variable domain in full, completed from reference TRBV19 and TRBJ1-5, reads DGGITQSPKYLFRKEGQNVTLSCEQNLNHDAMYWYRQDPGQGLRLIYYSQIVNDFQKGDIAEGYSVSREKKESFPLTVTSAQKNPTAFYLCASSIAWGLQQPQHFGDGTRLSIL.

The CDR3 spells CASSATLQETQYF. The CDR3 bases are TGTGCCAGCTCGGCTACGTTACAAGAGACCCAGTACTTC. V is TRBV18 and J is TRBJ2-5; no definite D call. The germline CDR1 and CDR2 sequences are KGHSH and LQKENI. Trimming cost V 6 bases and J 2 bases, with 10 bases left between them. The CDR3 runs 13 residues.

CDR3 in amino acids: CASSLPGQGTYEQYF. The DNA for the CDR3 is TGTGCCAGCAGCTTACCGGGACAGGGGACCTACGAGCAGTACTTC. J is TRBJ2-7 and V is TRBV5-4; 10 bases agree with TRBD1. Unmatched junction bases numbered 4, after V lost 2 bases and J lost 2 bases. This CDR3 comprises 15 residues. The germline V gene has CDR1 SGHNT and CDR2 YYREEE (reference sequence).

The rearrangement uses TRBV28 and TRBJ1-4; 8 bases are shared with TRBD1. Per germline, CDR1 MDHEN and CDR2 SYDVKM. V lost 4 bases, J lost 7 bases, and 14 bases stayed unmatched. The CDR3 loop spans 17 amino acids. The CDR3 loop is CASSSPRPGGGREKLFF. The CDR3 DNA reads as TGTGCCAGCAGTTCCCCCCGCCCAGGGGGCGGCCGTGAAAAACTGTTTTTT.

The genes are TRBV7-2 and TRBJ2-5; possible D gene TRBD1, 6 bases. Germline V gene lookup returns CDR1 SGHTA and CDR2 FQGNSA. CDR3 length equals 14 residues. V gave up 7 bases and J gave up 2 bases, with 14 bases separating them. CDR3 bases: TGTGCCAGCATCTCGACAGGAGTTCAAGAGACCCAGTACTTC. It specifies CASISTGVQETQYF.

Here the CDR3 reads CASSSRRDTEAFF. The CDR3 region has the DNA TGCGCCAGCAGCAGCAGGAGGGACACTGAAGCTTTCTTT. The chain has TRBV5-1 and TRBJ1-1; D ambiguous. The V end was cut by 4 bases, the J end by 3 bases, with 10 bases between. CDR1 SGHRS and CDR2 YFSETQ come from the germline V gene. The CDR3 has 13 amino acids. The whole variable domain, remainder taken from reference TRBV5-1 and TRBJ1-1, is KAGVTQTPRYLIKTRGQQVTLSCSPISGHRSVSWYQQTPGQGLQFLFEYFSETQRNKGNFPGRFSGRQFSNSRSEMNVSTLELGDSALYLCASSSRRDTEAFFGQGTRLTVV.

The CDR3 DNA reads as TGTGCTAGTGGTTCTCGACAGGGTGTAGACACCGGGGAGCTGTTTTTT. Translated: CASGSRQGVDTGELFF. This chain links TRBV12-5 with TRBJ2-2; 7 bases match TRBD1. Germline CDR1 reads LGHNT; CDR2 reads FRNRAP. V shed 4 bases, J shed 3 bases, and the junction held 8 bases outside the gene matches. The CDR3 has 16 residues.

The gene calls are TRBV28 and TRBJ2-3; 9 bases fit TRBD2. This CDR3 spans 16 amino acids. J lost 2 bases, V lost 7 bases, and 10 bases had no gene match. Germline CDR1 reads MDHEN; CDR2 reads SYDVKM. This CDR3 reads CASTSPSGVFTDTQYF. The CDR3 DNA sequence: TGTGCCAGCACCTCTCCTAGCGGGGTTTTCACAGATACGCAGTATTTT.

V and J are TRBV5-5 and TRBJ2-1; D remains ambiguous. V shed 1 base and J shed 8 bases, with 13 bases lying between them. Germline V gene sequence: CDR1 SGHKS, CDR2 YYEKEE (reference sequence). CDR3 length: 14 amino acids. The CDR3 sequence: CASSLYPDYDEQFF. In DNA, the CDR3 is TGTGCCAGCAGCTTGTACCCGGATTACGATGAGCAGTTCTTC.

The chain combines TRBV2 with TRBJ1-6, with D uncertain. This CDR3 has 14 amino acids. Germline CDR1 and CDR2: SNHLY and FYNNEI. Trimming removed 7 bases from V and 0 bases from J, with 7 bases in between. As DNA, the CDR3 is TGTGCCAGCACGCAGGCCTCCTATAATTCACCCCTCCACTTT. The encoded protein is CASTQASYNSPLHF.

The DNA of the CDR3 is TGTGCCAGCAGCCCCTCACAGGGGAGGGAGACCCAGTACTTC. Amino acid sequence: CASSPSQGRETQYF. The rearrangement joins TRBV9 to TRBJ2-5; TRBD1 is a possible D gene (7 bases). This CDR3 has 14 amino acids. Trimming shortened V by 4 bases and J by 5 bases, and 15 bases separated the two germline ends. CDR1 is SGDLS, CDR2 YYNGEE, per germline.

V and J are TRBV30 and TRBJ1-1; weak D call: TRBD1 (5 bases). Per germline, CDR1 GTSNPN and CDR2 SVGIG (reference sequence). With 1 base removed from V and 10 bases from J, the gap between germline ends came to 13 bases. The CDR3 length is 12 residues. Here the CDR3 reads CAWSAQAVIAFF. CDR3 nucleotides: TGTGCCTGGAGTGCACAGGCTGTTATAGCTTTCTTT.

This chain joins TRBV18 and TRBJ2-1; D is possibly TRBD1 (6 bases). V dropped 2 bases and J dropped 0 bases, with 11 bases sitting between them. The CDR3 runs to 16 residues. Germline CDR1 reads KGHSH; CDR2 reads LQKENI. CDR3 loop: CASSPIKGGSYNEQFF. The CDR3 DNA follows: TGTGCCAGCTCACCAATAAAAGGGGGCTCCTACAATGAGCAGTTCTTC. Full variable domain (outside the CDR3, taken from reference TRBV18 and TRBJ2-1): NAGVMQNPRHLVRRRGQEARLRCSPMKGHSHVYWYRQLPEEGLKFMVYLQKENIIDESGMPKERFSAEFPKEGPSILRIQQVVRGDSAAYFCASSPIKGGSYNEQFFGPGTRLTVL.

The chain recombines TRBV7-2 with TRBJ1-5; no firm D call. Per the germline V gene, CDR1 is SGHTA and CDR2 is FQGNSA. Between the trimmed V and J ends, which lost 5 bases and 5 bases, there was a span of 13 bases. This CDR3 region has 14 residues. CDR3 in amino acids: CASSPREPYQPQHF. CDR3 sequence (DNA): TGTGCCAGCAGCCCACGTGAACCCTATCAGCCCCAGCATTTT.

V and J are TRBV6-1 and TRBJ2-2; 11 bases align to TRBD1. From germline, CDR1 is MNHNS and CDR2 SASEGT. V shed 4 bases and J 0 bases; nucleotides not matched to a gene: 7. The CDR3 has 18 residues. This chain's CDR3 is CASSADRGRPTNTGELFF. As DNA, the CDR3 is TGTGCCAGCAGTGCGGACAGGGGGCGCCCCACGAACACCGGGGAGCTGTTTTTT.

V is TRBV3-1 (or the pseudogene TRBV3-2) and J is TRBJ2-6; D is ambiguous. CDR1 is LGHDT, CDR2 YNNKEL, per germline (reference sequence). The CDR3 runs to 17 residues. The V end lost 4 bases, the J end lost 0 bases, and 13 bases lay between the germline ends. The DNA of the CDR3 is TGTGCCAGCAGCCTATTCCCAAGGGTCTCTGGGGCCAACGTCCTGACTTTC. This codes for CASSLFPRVSGANVLTF.

The V gene is TRBV4-1, the J gene TRBJ2-3; 15 bases are a match to TRBD2. CDR1 and CDR2 from the germline V gene are MGHRA and YSYEKL. V gave up 8 bases and J gave up 1 base; unmatched junction bases: 7. The CDR3 has 17 residues. CDR3 in amino acids: CASGRTSGGVGTDTQYF. The DNA of the CDR3 is TGCGCCAGCGGTAGGACTAGCGGGGGGGTTGGCACAGATACGCAGTATTTT.

The chain uses TRBV11-2 and TRBJ1-2; D ambiguous. Germline CDR1 is SGHAT and CDR2 is FQNNGV. V was pared by 0 bases and J by 5 bases, with 7 bases between. The CDR3 length is 13 residues. The CDR3 bases are TGTGCCAGCAGCTTAGATGCACTGTATGGCTACACCTTC. Encoded protein: CASSLDALYGYTF.

Details on this clone: An end of the junction differs from the germline gene, which may be a read error. V gene TRBV2 combines with J gene TRBJ2-3, with a tentative D call TRBD2 (6 bases). This CDR3 comprises 14 residues. Per germline, CDR1 SNHLY and CDR2 FYNNEI. CDR3 DNA sequence: TGTGCCAGCGGTGACCCACTAGCCCCAGATACGCAGTATTTT. Translating gives CASGDPLAPDTQYF.